A selection of T cell receptor beta chains follows, all from one sample in a study of beta chain features in type 1 diabetes. The data were produced by immunoSEQ multiplex PCR, yet TCRdb's version contains in-frame clones alone and is incomplete. The data contain about 620,000 clones, roughly 16% of them seen just once; the ten biggest clones take up around 0.1%. The material sequenced was naive CD4+ T cells from blood. These receptors were collected from a man aged 18 to 30 in good health. CDR3s include the opening cysteine and the closing phenylalanine or tryptophan. The D gene is left open where the match is weak. Not all rows give a size; the values are once, few, many and, for expanded clones, a class.

j_call: TRBJ2-3; d_call: TRBD2; clone_size: few; v_call: TRBV7-2; cdr3_aa: CASSSLAGGQGDTQYF; cdr3_nt: TGTGCCAGCAGCTCTTTAGCGGGGGGGCAGGGAGATACGCAGTATTTT
j_call: TRBJ2-3; d_call: TRBD2; clone_size: few; v_call: TRBV5-6; cdr3_aa: CASSWERGVKGDTQYF; cdr3_nt: TGTGCCAGCAGCTGGGAGCGGGGCGTCAAGGGAGATACGCAGTATTTT
j_call: TRBJ2-7; d_call: NA; clone_size: few; v_call: TRBV7-2; cdr3_aa: CASSLAWGFGEQYF; cdr3_nt: TGTGCCAGCAGCTTAGCCTGGGGGTTTGGCGAGCAGTACTTC
j_call: TRBJ2-7; d_call: NA; clone_size: NA; v_call: TRBV28; cdr3_aa: CASSSGGGSSYEQYF; cdr3_nt: TGTGCCAGCAGTTCCGGAGGTGGCAGCTCCTACGAGCAGTACTTC
j_call: TRBJ2-7; d_call: TRBD2; clone_size: NA; v_call: TRBV7-9; cdr3_aa: CASSAAAGGPGEQYF; cdr3_nt: TGTGCCAGCAGCGCTGCAGCGGGAGGGCCTGGCGAGCAGTACTTC
j_call: TRBJ1-1; d_call: NA; clone_size: NA; v_call: TRBV20-1; cdr3_aa: CSASRGTEAFF; cdr3_nt: TGCAGTGCTAGCCGAGGCACTGAAGCTTTCTTT
j_call: TRBJ1-5; d_call: NA; clone_size: NA; v_call: TRBV27; cdr3_aa: CATDGQPQHF; cdr3_nt: TGTGCCACCGATGGGCAGCCCCAGCATTTT
j_call: TRBJ2-5; d_call: TRBD1; clone_size: few; v_call: TRBV7-2; cdr3_aa: CASSLEGQGRETQYF; cdr3_nt: TGTGCCAGCAGCTTAGAGGGACAGGGGCGGGAGACCCAGTACTTC
j_call: TRBJ1-4; d_call: NA; clone_size: few; v_call: TRBV7-9; cdr3_aa: CASSRRTTGNEKLFF; cdr3_nt: TGTGCCAGCAGCCGACGAACGACAGGCAATGAAAAACTGTTTTTT
j_call: TRBJ1-1; d_call: NA; clone_size: few; v_call: TRBV25-1; cdr3_aa: CASRNPGNTEAFF; cdr3_nt: TGTGCCAGCAGAAACCCCGGGAACACTGAAGCTTTCTTT
j_call: TRBJ2-4; d_call: NA; clone_size: NA; v_call: TRBV10-3; cdr3_aa: CAISESVAKNIQYF; cdr3_nt: TGTGCCATCAGTGAGTCGGTAGCCAAAAACATTCAGTACTTC
j_call: TRBJ2-1; d_call: NA; clone_size: few; v_call: TRBV10-3; cdr3_aa: CAISALSGVGSYNEQFF; cdr3_nt: TGTGCCATCAGTGCACTATCAGGGGTAGGATCCTACAATGAGCAGTTCTTC
j_call: TRBJ2-7; d_call: NA; clone_size: NA; v_call: TRBV10-3; cdr3_aa: CAISGTYEQYF; cdr3_nt: TGTGCCATCTCCGGGACCTACGAGCAGTACTTC
j_call: TRBJ2-4; d_call: NA; clone_size: NA; v_call: TRBV4-3; cdr3_aa: CASSQGRGIQYF; cdr3_nt: TGCGCCAGCAGCCAAGGCAGGGGAATTCAGTACTTC
j_call: TRBJ2-2; d_call: NA; clone_size: NA; v_call: TRBV5-1; cdr3_aa: CASSFQNAGELFF; cdr3_nt: TGCGCCAGCAGCTTTCAGAATGCCGGGGAGCTGTTTTTT
j_call: TRBJ1-2; d_call: NA; clone_size: few; v_call: TRBV25-1; cdr3_aa: CATQTGNAWGYTF; cdr3_nt: TGTGCAACCCAAACGGGGAACGCATGGGGCTACACCTTC
j_call: TRBJ2-5; d_call: NA; clone_size: few; v_call: TRBV5-1; cdr3_aa: CASSSRQKETQYF; cdr3_nt: TGCGCCAGCAGCTCCCGACAGAAAGAGACCCAGTACTTC
j_call: TRBJ2-3; d_call: NA; clone_size: few; v_call: TRBV5-8; cdr3_aa: CASSLAGRRLSTDTQYF; cdr3_nt: TGTGCCAGCAGCTTGGCCGGAAGGAGACTCAGCACAGATACGCAGTATTTT
j_call: TRBJ2-1; d_call: NA; clone_size: few; v_call: TRBV5-1; cdr3_aa: CASSLSGNEQFF; cdr3_nt: TGCGCCAGCAGCTTAAGCGGCAATGAGCAGTTCTTC
j_call: TRBJ2-7; d_call: TRBD1; clone_size: NA; v_call: TRBV25-1; cdr3_aa: CASLGQGPEQYF; cdr3_nt: TGTGCCAGCCTGGGACAGGGCCCCGAGCAGTACTTC
j_call: TRBJ1-4; d_call: TRBD1; clone_size: NA; v_call: TRBV9; cdr3_aa: CASSIGQGAEKLFF; cdr3_nt: TGTGCCAGCAGCATCGGACAGGGGGCTGAAAAACTGTTTTTT
j_call: TRBJ1-2; d_call: NA; clone_size: NA; v_call: TRBV2; cdr3_aa: CASAISGYTF; cdr3_nt: TGTGCCAGCGCGATCAGCGGCTACACCTTC
j_call: TRBJ1-1; d_call: NA; clone_size: NA; v_call: TRBV7-2; cdr3_aa: CASRTQGKNTEAFF; cdr3_nt: TGTGCCAGCAGGACCCAGGGCAAGAACACTGAAGCTTTCTTT